The subject of this entry is one TCR beta chain. The antigen is unknown. 13 Jbeta primers and 60 Vbeta primers were used for the PCR. Measured with immunoSEQ multiplex PCR; TCRdb has only the in-frame clones, and not every one. This sample has tens of thousands of clones; more than 75% occur once, and the top ten carry 1.9%. Per the germline V gene, CDR1 is SGHRS and CDR2 is YFSETQ. After removal of 5 bases from V and 0 bases from J, the junction contained 15 bases not matched to a gene. The CDR3 contains 18 residues. The sample originates from a study of cytomegalovirus exposure and HLA in healthy donors. The study's findings and limits: The CMV antigen specificity of three CMV-associated chains was confirmed through in vitro analysis. Later findings reportedly placed an Asian-associated ancestry cluster below the roughly 690-donor mean for N-insertions. For cytomegalovirus status, the classifier reportedly gave diagnoses with high specificity and sensitivity.

What was sequenced was PBMCs. This sequence joins TRBV5-1 and TRBJ2-3, with TRBD2 identical over 7 bases. This receptor was obtained from a man younger than 35 in good health and CMV-seronegative. This chain's CDR3 is CASSRRASGASSTDTQYF. For the CDR3, the DNA is TGCGCCAGCAGTCGACGGGCTAGCGGAGCCTCTAGCACAGATACGCAGTATTTT.